These T cell receptor beta chains were read from a single sample in a study of T-cell memory formation after mild COVID-19. MiXCR, applied by TCRdb to the 5' RACE reads, yields one record per CDR3 protein. This table has 450,000 or so distinct CDR3 sequences, around 25% appearing once. The sample taken for sequencing was PBMCs or a T cell subset sorted from them (not recorded which). These receptors were collected from an adult woman who had mild COVID-19 (a few samples of this study predate the infection). Cell type and time point are not known. The CDR3 runs from the conserved cysteine through the conserved F or W. A D gene is named only where the DNA matches it firmly. A row's size may be missing; if present it is once, few, many or a size class.

d_call | j_call | v_call | clone_size | cdr3_length | cdr3_nt | cdr3_aa
NA | TRBJ1-2 | TRBV7-2 | NA | 15 | TGTGCCAGCAGCTTAGTGCTTCTTGTCAACCATGGCTACACCTTC | CASSLVLLVNHGYTF
NA | TRBJ1-2 | TRBV12-3/TRBV12-4 | few | 12 | TGTGCCAGCAGTTGGGCCAACTATGGCTACACCTTC | CASSWANYGYTF
NA | TRBJ1-6 | TRBV5-6 | NA | 15 | TGTGCCAGCAGCTTGGGATGGGTGGGAGGTTCACCCCTCCACTTT | CASSLGWVGGSPLHF
TRBD1 | TRBJ2-7 | TRBV30 | NA | 12 | TGTGCCTGGGACAGGGCGCATTACGAGCAGTACTTC | CAWDRAHYEQYF
NA | TRBJ1-2 | TRBV20-1 | NA | 14 | TGCAGTGCTAGAGCGTTAGTCGGTTTCTATGGCTACACCTTC | CSARALVGFYGYTF
TRBD2 | TRBJ2-5 | TRBV5-5 | few | 14 | TGTGCCAGCACCCTGACACTAGCGGAAGAGACCCAGTACTTC | CASTLTLAEETQYF
NA | TRBJ1-2 | TRBV4-1 | once | 15 | TGCGCCAGCAGCATACACAAAGCCCTCTCTAGTGACTACACCTTC | CASSIHKALSSDYTF
NA | TRBJ1-5 | TRBV7-8 | NA | 14 | TGTGCCAGCAGCTTAGCCAACAAGGATCAGCCCCAGCATTTT | CASSLANKDQPQHF
NA | TRBJ2-5 | TRBV25-1 | few | 14 | TGTGCCAGCAGAGCCAGGACGTACGTGGAGACCCAGTACTTC | CASRARTYVETQYF
TRBD2 | TRBJ2-3 | TRBV20-1 | NA | 17 | TGCAGTGCTAGAGATGGGTCCAGCGGGGGTAGCACAGATACGCAGTATTTT | CSARDGSSGGSTDTQYF
TRBD2 | TRBJ2-3 | TRBV2 | few | 14 | TGTGCCAGCAGTAATAGCGGGGGGGGAGATACGCAGTATTTT | CASSNSGGGDTQYF
NA | TRBJ2-3 | TRBV21-1 | NA | 15 | TGTGCCAGCACCAAGGGGGGGTATAGCACAGATACGCAGTATTTT | CASTKGGYSTDTQYF
NA | TRBJ1-2 | TRBV6-1 | NA | 13 | TGTGCCAGCAGGCGGGAAGGGATAGCTGGCTACACCTTC | CASRREGIAGYTF
NA | TRBJ2-7 | TRBV25-1 | NA | 15 | TGTGCCAGCAGTGAAGGAGGGGCGCTGGGCTACGAGCATTACTTC | CASSEGGALGYEHYF